This TCR beta chain stems from a study of T cells in Graves' hyperthyroidism and ophthalmopathy (dated by TCRdb to the late 2010s). The study in broad terms: Peripheral blood was sampled at the time of initial diagnosis, prior to any treatment. A discovery cohort of about a hundred patients, 43 with Graves' ophthalmopathy and about 58 with stable Graves' hyperthyroidism, was used to find distinguishing TCR V-J signatures. Prospective prediction of ophthalmopathy was tested in an independent validation cohort consisting of some 20 hyperthyroidism patients and some 15 patients who later progressed to ophthalmopathy. The 75 to 100 discovery patients were randomly split 7:3 into training and test sets. In more than five Graves' hyperthyroidism patients, the study also compared T-cell repertoires from thyroid tissue with T-cell repertoires from blood. Once sampling was done, hyperthyroidism patients were given methimazole at a starting dose of 30 mg daily, whereas ophthalmopathy patients were given high-dose intravenous methylprednisolone. The paper describes TCR Vbeta CDR3 sequencing of more than 120 peripheral blood samples, made up of 43 ophthalmopathy patients, roughly 72 hyperthyroidism patients and roughly 17 progressor patients. The research as a whole found: No statistical method was used to set the sample size in advance, and investigators knew the group allocation. A 13 V-J signature model separated ophthalmopathy from stable hyperthyroidism, with approximately 86% sensitivity and roughly 82% specificity in cross-validation and 80%/75% in testing. Most expanded thyroid clonotypes (frequency above 0.001) were also detected in blood, suggesting blood repertoires may reflect thyroid immune responses. In validation, progression to ophthalmopathy was predicted by the model with nearly 71% sensitivity and just over 72% specificity, a median of 6.5 months before onset.

Graves' hyperthyroidism was defined as stable when no progression to ophthalmopathy occurred over 18 months of follow-up. Hyperthyroidism patients were newly diagnosed, with disease duration under 2 months, and aged 18 to 65 years. Exclusion was applied to patients with uncontrolled infections, other autoimmune diseases, pregnancy or lactation. Diagnoses were established on the basis of clinical symptoms, serum thyroxine and TRAb, thyroid ultrasound, and orbital computed tomography. Ficoll-Paque density gradient centrifugation was used to isolate PBMCs from about 9.4 ml of fresh peripheral blood. Trizol reagent was used to extract total RNA, and RNA quality was then checked on an Agilent 2100 Bioanalyzer. The table lists this clonotype with many counts. No cognate antigen has been identified for it. Base quality data are lacking; no much larger clone is found one base away. The TCR beta CDR3 regions were amplified from the RNA transcripts. The first round of RT-PCR for the TCR CDR3 was performed with the HTBI primer set and the Qiagen OneStep RT-PCR kit. A second multiplex PCR round built the libraries, followed by size selection and purification. Libraries were sequenced paired-end with 100 bp reads on an Illumina HiSeq2000. The authors processed their data as follows. SOAPnuke was used to process the raw data, throwing out any read that contained adapters or uncalled bases, had a mean Phred below 15, or lacked an exact constant-primer or identifier match. COPE v1.2.5 was used to merge the high-quality paired reads, and each unique nucleotide sequence was defined as a clonotype. MiTCR v1.1 was used to align clonotypes to the IMGT TRBV, TRBD and TRBJ reference segments. The analysis included only V-J combinations with a frequency above 0.0001, which together covered 99% to 99.2% of the repertoires. A TCS score was defined as the ratio of F50 (clonal expansion) to E x V (chaos), with BLOSUM62-based TCRdist applied between CDR3 peptides within each V-J. Welch's t-statistics and random forest reduced around 550 V-J features to 13, which were used in a naive Bayes classifier (R e1071). Starting from the raw public reads, TCRdb applied fastp trimming at Q25, assembled clones with MiXCR and retained in-frame beta chains. Merged by CDR3 protein, the rows form single entries marked with the most common genes and DNA. None of the V and J calls come from the authors' own analysis; TCRdb made them. The sample profile shows under 400,000 distinct CDR3 sequences; approximately 13% of them were found once. The ten most abundant clones make up roughly 8.3% of the sample.

The germline V gene encodes CDR1 SGHVS and CDR2 FQNEAQ. The CDR3, cysteine through phenylalanine, is 15 amino acids long. The sequence is cut down to CDR3 DNA, 45 bases in frame from base 1. Clipping removes 5 bases from V and 1 base from J, with 8 as the unmatched junction base count. This chain is built from TRBV7-8 and TRBJ2-7; 7 central bases correspond to TRBD2. This TCR came from a woman in her late teens or twenties with Graves' hyperthyroidism. The specimen sequenced was blood. The bases read TGTGCCAGCAGCCCCCCGGCGGGGGTATCCTACGAGCAGTACTTC. Its amino acids are CASSPPAGVSYEQYF.